Listed below are T cell receptor beta chains from one sample, sequenced in a study of response to subunit inactivated influenza vaccine. Using its own MiXCR run on the RT-PCR reads, TCRdb lists one record per CDR3 protein. This sample has under 800,000 distinct CDR3 sequences, with more than 11% found just once. Sequenced material: PBMCs from blood, taken 14 to 15 days before vaccination. These receptors all come from a man over 45 who received an inactivated influenza vaccine. Each CDR3 is given with its conserved first and last residue. The D gene is left open where the match is weak. Some rows have no size entry. The others give once, few or many, or a class for an expanded clone.

j_gene	d_gene	v_gene	abundance	CDR3nt	CDR3aa
TRBJ1-5	.	TRBV6-2/TRBV6-3	.	TGTGCCAGCAGTTCCCAGGGTCGGGACAATCAGCCCCAGCATTTT	CASSSQGRDNQPQHF
TRBJ2-3	.	TRBV5-1	.	TGCGCCAGCAGCTTGGAACCGGGGAGGACAGATACGCAGTATTTT	CASSLEPGRTDTQYF
TRBJ2-3	TRBD2	TRBV20-1	few	TGCAGTGCTAGATACGGGAGGCCAGATACGCAGTATTTT	CSARYGRPDTQYF
TRBJ2-1	.	TRBV7-2	.	TGTGCCAGCAGCTTAGCGCACGGGTGGGGGGGCCTCTGGAATGAGCAGTTCTTC	CASSLAHGWGGLWNEQFF
TRBJ2-7	.	TRBV7-2	few	TGTGCCAGCAGCTTACAGACAAATCCATCCTACGAGCAGTACTTC	CASSLQTNPSYEQYF
TRBJ2-3	TRBD1	TRBV29-1	.	TGCAGCGTAGCTACAGGGGGCTGGAGCACAGATACGCAGTATTTT	CSVATGGWSTDTQYF
TRBJ2-7	.	TRBV11-2	few	TGTGCCAGCAGCTTAGCGGTTACTGGGGCGGCCTACGAGCAGTACTTC	CASSLAVTGAAYEQYF
TRBJ2-3	.	TRBV6-4	.	TGTGCCAGCAAACAACAGGGCCACACAGATACGCAGTATTTT	CASKQQGHTDTQYF
TRBJ2-4	.	TRBV20-1	.	TGCAGTGCTAGAGACAGTGCCAAAAACATTCAGTACTTC	CSARDSAKNIQYF
TRBJ2-5	.	TRBV24-1	.	TGTGCCACCAGTGATCCCTGGTCCCAAGAGACCCAGTACTTC	CATSDPWSQETQYF
TRBJ2-3	TRBD2	TRBV19	few	TGTGCCAGTAGTGCGGGAGGGACTAGCGGGAGTGATACGCAGTATTTT	CASSAGGTSGSDTQYF
TRBJ2-1	TRBD2	TRBV28	few	TGTGCCAGCAGTTTATACGGACTAGCGGGAAAAAGCTCCTACAATGAGCAGTTTTTC	CASSLYGLAGKSSYNEQFF
TRBJ1-5	.	TRBV12-3/TRBV12-4	few	TGTGCCAGCAGTTTTTTTAAGTGGCCCCAGCATTTT	CASSFFKWPQHF
TRBJ2-3	TRBD2	TRBV24-1	.	TGTGCCACCAGTGACAGAAGACTAGCGGGGGGGATCAGCACAGATACGCAGTATTTT	CATSDRRLAGGISTDTQYF
TRBJ2-1	.	TRBV11-2	.	TGTGCCAGCAGCTTAGGGCGGGATTCTGCCTACAATGAGCAGTTCTTC	CASSLGRDSAYNEQFF
TRBJ2-5	.	TRBV7-3	few	TGTGCCAGCAGCTTAGAGGGGACCAAACAAGAGACCCAGTACTTC	CASSLEGTKQETQYF
TRBJ2-7	.	TRBV4-2	few	TGTGCCAGCAGCCAAACAGGGATGGGGAACGAGCAGTACTTC	CASSQTGMGNEQYF
TRBJ2-1	TRBD2	TRBV20-1	few	TGCAGTGCTTCTCTAGCGGGAGTATACAATGAGCAGTTCTTC	CSASLAGVYNEQFF
TRBJ1-1	TRBD1	TRBV7-6	.	TGTGCCAGCAGCCAGGACAGGTGGGGCACTGAAGCTTTCTTT	CASSQDRWGTEAFF
TRBJ2-1	.	TRBV12-3/TRBV12-4	few	TGTGCCAGCAGTTTTTTCAGGGGATGGACCCGTCGAAATGAGCAGTTCTTC	CASSFFRGWTRRNEQFF
TRBJ1-2	.	TRBV4-3	few	TGCGCCAGCAGCCAAGATCTCACTAACTATGGCTACACCTTC	CASSQDLTNYGYTF
TRBJ2-3	.	TRBV28	few	TGTGCCAGCAGTTTAAGGGGTCTGGGACTAGATACGCAGTATTTT	CASSLRGLGLDTQYF
TRBJ2-1	TRBD2	TRBV12-3/TRBV12-4	few	TGTGCCAGCAGCGGTCTTGGGACTAGCGGGACCTACAATGAGCAGTTCTTC	CASSGLGTSGTYNEQFF
TRBJ1-1	.	TRBV5-1	.	TGCGCCAGCAGCTGCATGGGACAAATGAACACTGAAGCTTTCTTT	CASSCMGQMNTEAFF
TRBJ2-2	.	TRBV25-1	.	TGTGCCAGCAGTGAACCCAGGGCGAACACCGGGGAGCTGTTTTTT	CASSEPRANTGELFF